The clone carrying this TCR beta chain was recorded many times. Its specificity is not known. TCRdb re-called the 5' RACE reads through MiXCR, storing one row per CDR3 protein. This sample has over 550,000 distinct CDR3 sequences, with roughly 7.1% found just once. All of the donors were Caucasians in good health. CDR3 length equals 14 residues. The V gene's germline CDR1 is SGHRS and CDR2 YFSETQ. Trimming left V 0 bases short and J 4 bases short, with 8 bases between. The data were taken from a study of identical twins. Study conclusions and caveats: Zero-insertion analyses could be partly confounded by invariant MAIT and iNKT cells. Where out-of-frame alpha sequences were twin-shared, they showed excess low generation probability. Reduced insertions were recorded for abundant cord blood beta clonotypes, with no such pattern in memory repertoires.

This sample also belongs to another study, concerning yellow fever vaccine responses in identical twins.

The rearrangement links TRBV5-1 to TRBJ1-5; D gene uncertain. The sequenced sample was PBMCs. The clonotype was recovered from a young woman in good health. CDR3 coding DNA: TGCGCCAGCAGCTTGGACAGTCTTAATCAGCCCCAGCATTTT. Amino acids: CASSLDSLNQPQHF.